The present T cell receptor (beta chain) was sequenced within a study of response to subunit inactivated influenza vaccine. General study results and limits: Researchers suggested that each seasonal influenza vaccination recruits few new T cells.

TCRdb recomputed calls from the RT-PCR reads with MiXCR, one row per CDR3 protein. The data contain some 520,000 distinct CDR3 sequences, approximately 15% of them singletons. The table lists this clonotype with many counts. Its antigen is not known. V lost 4 bases, J lost 4 bases, and 7 bases lay in between. There are 12 residues in the CDR3. Germline-derived CDR1 and CDR2 are MGHDK and SYGVNS. The material sequenced was CD4+ T cells sorted from PBMCs, taken around 25 months after vaccination. This rearrangement joins TRBV25-1 to TRBJ1-2; D remains unclear. The sequence was collected from a man aged 45 to 75 who received an inactivated influenza vaccine. Here the CDR3 DNA reads TGTGCCAGCAGTGGCGCCCTCTATGGCTACACCTTC. It is translated as CASSGALYGYTF.